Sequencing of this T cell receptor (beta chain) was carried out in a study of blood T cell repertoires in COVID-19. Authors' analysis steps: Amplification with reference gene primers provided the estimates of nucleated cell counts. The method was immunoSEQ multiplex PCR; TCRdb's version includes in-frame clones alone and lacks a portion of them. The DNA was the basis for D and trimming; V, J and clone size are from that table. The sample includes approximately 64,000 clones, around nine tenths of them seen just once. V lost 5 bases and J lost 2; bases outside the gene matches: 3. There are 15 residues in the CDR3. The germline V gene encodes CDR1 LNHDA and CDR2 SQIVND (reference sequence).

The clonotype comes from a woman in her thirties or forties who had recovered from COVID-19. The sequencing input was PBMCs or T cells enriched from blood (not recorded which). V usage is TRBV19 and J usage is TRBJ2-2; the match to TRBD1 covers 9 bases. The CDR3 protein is CASSGTGSNTGELFF. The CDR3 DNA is TGTGCCAGTAGTGGGACAGGGTCAAACACCGGGGAGCTGTTTTTT.